This T cell receptor beta chain was captured in a study of blood T cell repertoires in COVID-19. Study information: Both acute and convalescent COVID-19 samples were obtained from the United States, Italy and Spain.

CDR1 and CDR2 (germline): LGHNA, YSLEER. Trimming took off 0 bases at V and 4 bases at J, with 11 bases between the two ends. The CDR3 contains 15 residues. Authors' analysis steps: Reference gene primer amplification yielded estimated nucleated cell counts. Sequenced by immunoSEQ multiplex PCR; TCRdb stores in-frame clones only, minus some. That table furnishes V, J and clone size, whereas the DNA furnished D and trimming. The sample yields around 150,000 clones, around 84% seen once. The sequence was collected from a woman aged 50 to 65 with acute or convalescent COVID-19. This chain connects TRBV4-3 to TRBJ2-3; no reliable D call. Sequencing was done on a sample of peripheral blood. CDR3 nucleotides: TGCGCCAGCAGCCAAGAATTCAGTGGCCCAGATACGCAGTATTTT. Translation gives CASSQEFSGPDTQYF.